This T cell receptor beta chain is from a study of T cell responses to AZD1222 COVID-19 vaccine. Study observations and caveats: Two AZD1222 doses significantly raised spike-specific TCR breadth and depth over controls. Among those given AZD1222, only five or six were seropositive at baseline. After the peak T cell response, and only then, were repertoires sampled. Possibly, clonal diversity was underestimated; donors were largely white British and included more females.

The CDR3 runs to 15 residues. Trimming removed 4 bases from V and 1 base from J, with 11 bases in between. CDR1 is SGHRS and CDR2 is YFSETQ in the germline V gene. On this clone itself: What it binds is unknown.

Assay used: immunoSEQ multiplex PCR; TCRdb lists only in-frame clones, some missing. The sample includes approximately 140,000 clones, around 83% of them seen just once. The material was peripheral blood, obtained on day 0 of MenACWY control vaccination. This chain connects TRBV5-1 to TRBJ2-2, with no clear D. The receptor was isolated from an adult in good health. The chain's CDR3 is CASSLRTGNTGELFF. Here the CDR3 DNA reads TGCGCCAGCAGCCTACGGACGGGGAACACCGGGGAGCTGTTTTTT.